These 18 T cell receptor beta chains came from one sample sequenced in a study of early T cells in non-severe SARS-CoV-2 infection (dated by TCRdb to about 2021). The receptor library was made with 5' RACE. The instrument given in TCRdb is NextSeq 500. TCRdb's own reprocessing of the public reads used fastp at Q25 and MiXCR and kept productive beta chains. Each CDR3 protein appears once, grouped with its most common genes and DNA. The sample data list 45,000 to 60,000 distinct CDR3 sequences, and 6% to 8.5% of these were observed just once. Clones ranked in the top ten supply 3% to 4% of the sample. The sample was whole blood. These receptors all stem from an adult who was a healthcare worker with PCR-confirmed SARS-CoV-2 infection or an uninfected control (not recorded which).

This clonotype appeared a few times. This CDR3 is CASSFSGGTDTQYF. For the CDR3, the DNA is TGTGCCAGCAGTTTTTCCGGGGGCACAGATACGCAGTATTTT. The chain employs TRBV27 and TRBJ2-3; maybe TRBD2 (5 bases). Trimming removed 3 bases at V and 1 base at J, with 8 bases between. The CDR3 runs 14 residues. CDR1 and CDR2 from the germline V gene are MNHEY and SMNVEV (reference sequence).

The chain carries TRBV6-5 and TRBJ2-3; 8 nucleotides align to TRBD1. J was trimmed by 0 bases and V by 4 bases; bases with no gene match: 0. There are 14 residues in the CDR3. Germline V gives CDR1 MNHEY, CDR2 SVGAGI. Written as DNA, the CDR3 is TGTGCCAGCAGTTGGGACAGGAGCACAGATACGCAGTATTTT. This sequence encodes CASSWDRSTDTQYF.

At least ten counts were recorded for this clonotype. The chain employs TRBV7-3 and TRBJ1-1; maybe TRBD1 (6 bases). CDR1 is SGHTA and CDR2 is FQGTGA in the germline V gene. V was trimmed by 1 base and J by 12 bases, leaving 18 bases between them. There are 14 residues in the CDR3. The CDR3 region is CASSLMAGADITFF. The CDR3 coding sequence is TGTGCCAGCAGCTTAATGGCAGGGGCCGACATCACTTTCTTT.

The chain uses TRBV27 and TRBJ2-7, with D perhaps assigned TRBD1 or TRBD2 (5 bases each). The germline gives CDR1 MNHEY, CDR2 SMNVEV (reference sequence). This CDR3 has 11 amino acids. V gave up 6 bases and J gave up 7 bases, with 10 bases separating them. In nucleotides, the CDR3 is TGTGCCAGCAGCTCTGGGGGAGAGCAGTACTTC. Encoded protein: CASSSGGEQYF.

This clonotype was recorded many times. The chain uses TRBV7-3 and TRBJ2-3; 9 nucleotides line up with TRBD1. The CDR3 is made up of 13 amino acids. Trimming cost V 8 bases and J 0 bases; bases outside gene matches: 0. Germline lookup yields CDR1 SGHTA and CDR2 FQGTGA. CDR3 DNA: TGTGCCAGCGGGACAGGGAGCACAGATACGCAGTATTTT. Its translation is CASGTGSTDTQYF.

This clonotype was picked up a small number of times. The chain employs TRBV11-2 and TRBJ1-5, with a tentative D call TRBD1 (5 bases). Trimming took 5 bases from V and 6 from J, leaving 11 bases between them. This CDR3 is built from 13 residues. Germline V CDR1 and CDR2: SGHAT, FQNNGV. CDR3 DNA: TGTGCCAGCAGCCCGGGACGCGCTCAGCCCCAGCATTTT. Translation gives CASSPGRAQPQHF.

The V gene is TRBV18, the J gene TRBJ1-2, with 9 bases aligning to TRBD1. The germline gives CDR1 KGHSH, CDR2 LQKENI. The CDR3 is 15 amino acids. V lost 5 bases, J lost 6 bases, and 10 bases stayed unmatched. CDR3 residues: CASSTLDRGYHGYTF. DNA of the CDR3: TGTGCCAGCTCAACCCTTGACAGGGGGTACCATGGCTACACCTTC.

This clonotype was counted at least ten times. This chain joins TRBV5-4 and TRBJ2-7, with D perhaps TRBD1 (5 bases). CDR1 and CDR2 (germline): SGHNT, YYREEE (reference sequence). The CDR3 covers 12 residues. Trimming took 3 bases from V and 5 from J, leaving 9 bases between them. In nucleotides, the CDR3 is TGTGCCAGCAGCTGGGGCCGGGACGAGCAGTACTTC. As protein: CASSWGRDEQYF.

This clonotype was observed many times. This chain joins TRBV19 and TRBJ2-3; 8 nucleotides match TRBD2. Unmatched junction bases numbered 4, after V lost 2 bases and J lost 3 bases. The CDR3 consists of 15 residues. Germline assignment: CDR1 LNHDA and CDR2 SQIVND (reference sequence). The CDR3 loop is CASSIWGLVTDTQYF. The CDR3 bases are TGTGCCAGTAGTATATGGGGACTAGTGACAGATACGCAGTATTTT.

J is TRBJ1-1 and V is TRBV7-9; a possible D gene is TRBD1 (6 bases). The CDR3 is 15 residues long. Between the trimmed V and J ends, which lost 7 bases and 4 bases, there was a span of 19 bases. Germline loops: CDR1 SEHNR, CDR2 FQNEAQ (reference sequence). The CDR3 here is CASTISQGKATEAFF. The CDR3, as DNA: TGTGCCAGCACCATCTCCCAGGGGAAGGCCACTGAAGCTTTCTTT.

The CDR3 DNA reads TGCGCCAGCAGCTTGAGATCGGGAGCAACCGGGGAGCTGTTTTTT. Translating it yields CASSLRSGATGELFF. The chain employs TRBV5-1 and TRBJ2-2; tentative D call: TRBD2 (6 bases). V lost 1 base to trimming and J lost 5 bases, with 12 bases between them. This CDR3 is 15 amino acids long. The germline V gene encodes CDR1 SGHRS and CDR2 YFSETQ.

This clonotype was seen a few times. The V call is TRBV29-1, the J call TRBJ2-7; TRBD2 matches 7 bases. V lost 7 bases and J lost 1; bases outside the gene matches: 10. The CDR3 length is 14 residues. Germline assignment: CDR1 SQVTM and CDR2 ANQGSEA. CDR3 residues: CSARDYGRSYEQYF. DNA for the CDR3: TGCAGCGCCAGGGACTACGGCAGGTCCTACGAGCAGTACTTC.

This chain joins TRBV2 and TRBJ2-5; D is ambiguous. Germline assignment: CDR1 SNHLY and CDR2 FYNNEI. V lost 7 bases and J 0 bases, leaving 3 bases between the germline ends. The CDR3 runs 11 residues. CDR3 nucleotides: TGTGCCAGCAAGTACCAAGAGACCCAGTACTTC. Its protein product is CASKYQETQYF.

This clonotype showed up just a few times. This sequence joins TRBV20-1 and TRBJ2-7; 10 bases match TRBD1. The CDR3 is 13 residues long. Trimming cost V 5 bases and J 3 bases; bases outside gene matches: 4. Germline CDR1 is DFQATT and CDR2 is SNEGSKA (reference sequence). The CDR3 region is CSALRDRGYEQYF. The CDR3 DNA reads as TGCAGTGCTTTGCGGGACAGGGGCTACGAGCAGTACTTC.

The rearrangement joins TRBV2 to TRBJ2-2; possibly TRBD2 for D (6 bases). The V end lost 5 bases, the J end lost 2 bases, and 9 bases lay between the germline ends. Germline CDR1 SNHLY, CDR2 FYNNEI. The CDR3 contains 14 residues. The CDR3, as DNA: TGTGCCAGCAGTCGGGACTCTAACACCGGGGAGCTGTTTTTT. Residues: CASSRDSNTGELFF.

This clonotype was recorded a few times. The chain uses TRBV5-1 and TRBJ1-2; D may be TRBD1 (5 bases). The V gene lost 4 bases and the J gene lost 8 bases, with 12 bases spanning the gap. Germline CDR1 and CDR2: SGHRS and YFSETQ. The CDR3 runs to 12 residues. The CDR3 sequence: CASSPGVGGYTF. CDR3 bases: TGCGCCAGCAGCCCGGGGGTAGGAGGCTACACCTTC.

This clonotype has only a few counts. The chain has TRBV7-2 and TRBJ2-1; D is undetermined. Trimming pared 7 bases from V and 7 bases from J, leaving 14 bases between. CDR1 is SGHTA, CDR2 FQGNSA, per germline. The CDR3 spans 13 residues. This CDR3 is CASNPVGWNEQFF. CDR3 sequence (DNA): TGTGCCAGCAACCCCGTGGGGTGGAATGAGCAGTTCTTC.

This clonotype was detected ten times or more. The chain uses TRBV28 and TRBJ2-1; D may be TRBD1 or TRBD2 (5 bases each). Germline-derived CDR1 and CDR2 are MDHEN and SYDVKM. CDR3 length equals 15 residues. V lost 4 bases, J lost 8 bases, and 18 bases lay in between. The CDR3, as DNA: TGTGCCAGCAGTTCCCGGACGGGCGTGGGGGATGAGCAGTTCTTC. It encodes CASSSRTGVGDEQFF.